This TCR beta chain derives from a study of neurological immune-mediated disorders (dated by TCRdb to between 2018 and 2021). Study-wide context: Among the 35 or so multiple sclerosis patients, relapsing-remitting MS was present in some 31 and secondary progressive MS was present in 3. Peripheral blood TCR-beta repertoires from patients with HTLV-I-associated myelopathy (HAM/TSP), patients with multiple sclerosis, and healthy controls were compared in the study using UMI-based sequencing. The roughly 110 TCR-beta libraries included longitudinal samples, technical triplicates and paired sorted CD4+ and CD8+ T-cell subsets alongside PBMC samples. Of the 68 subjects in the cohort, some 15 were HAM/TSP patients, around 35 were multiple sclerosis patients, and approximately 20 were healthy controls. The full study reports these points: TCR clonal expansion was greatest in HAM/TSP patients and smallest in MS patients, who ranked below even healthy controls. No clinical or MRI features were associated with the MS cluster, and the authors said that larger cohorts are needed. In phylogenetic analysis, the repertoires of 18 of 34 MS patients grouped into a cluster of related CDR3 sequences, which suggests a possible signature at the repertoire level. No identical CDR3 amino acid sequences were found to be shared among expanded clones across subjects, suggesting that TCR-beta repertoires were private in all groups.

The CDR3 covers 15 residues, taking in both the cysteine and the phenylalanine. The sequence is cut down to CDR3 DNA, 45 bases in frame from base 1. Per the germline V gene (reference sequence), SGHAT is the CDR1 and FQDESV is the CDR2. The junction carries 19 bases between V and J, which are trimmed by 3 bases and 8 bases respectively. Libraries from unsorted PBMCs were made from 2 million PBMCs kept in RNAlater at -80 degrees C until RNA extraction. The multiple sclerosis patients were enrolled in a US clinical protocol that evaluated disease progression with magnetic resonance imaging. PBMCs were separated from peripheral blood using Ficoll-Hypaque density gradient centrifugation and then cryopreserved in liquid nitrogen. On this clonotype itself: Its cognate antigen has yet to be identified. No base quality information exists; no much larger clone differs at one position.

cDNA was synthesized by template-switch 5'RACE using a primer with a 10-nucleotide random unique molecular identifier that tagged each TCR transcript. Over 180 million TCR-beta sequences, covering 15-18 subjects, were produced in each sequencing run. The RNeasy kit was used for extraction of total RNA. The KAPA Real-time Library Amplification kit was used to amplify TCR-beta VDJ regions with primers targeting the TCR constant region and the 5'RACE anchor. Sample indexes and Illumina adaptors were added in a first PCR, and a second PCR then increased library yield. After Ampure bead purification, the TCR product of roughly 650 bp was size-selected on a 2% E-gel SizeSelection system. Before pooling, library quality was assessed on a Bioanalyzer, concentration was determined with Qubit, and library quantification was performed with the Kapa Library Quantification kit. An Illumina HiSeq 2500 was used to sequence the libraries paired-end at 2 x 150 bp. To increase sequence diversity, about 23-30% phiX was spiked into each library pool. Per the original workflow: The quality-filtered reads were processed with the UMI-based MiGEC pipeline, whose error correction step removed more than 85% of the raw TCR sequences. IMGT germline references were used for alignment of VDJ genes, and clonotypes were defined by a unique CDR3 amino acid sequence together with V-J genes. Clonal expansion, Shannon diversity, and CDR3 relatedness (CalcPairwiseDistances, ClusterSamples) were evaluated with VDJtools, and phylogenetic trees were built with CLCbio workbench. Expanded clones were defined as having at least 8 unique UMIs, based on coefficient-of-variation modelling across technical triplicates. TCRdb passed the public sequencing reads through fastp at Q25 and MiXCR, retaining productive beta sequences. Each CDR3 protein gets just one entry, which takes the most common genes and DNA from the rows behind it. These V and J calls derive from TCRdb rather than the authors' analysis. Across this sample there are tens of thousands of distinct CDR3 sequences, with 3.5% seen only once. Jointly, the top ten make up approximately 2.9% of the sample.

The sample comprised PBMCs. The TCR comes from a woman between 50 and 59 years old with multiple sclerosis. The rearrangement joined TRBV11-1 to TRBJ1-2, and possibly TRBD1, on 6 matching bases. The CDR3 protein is CASSLGHGPGLGYTF. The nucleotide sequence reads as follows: TGTGCCAGCAGCTTGGGACACGGTCCCGGCTTAGGCTACACCTTC.